The TCR beta chain under discussion was sequenced for a study of T-cell memory formation after mild COVID-19. Study-wide points: Detection of some responders pre-infection suggested pre-existing cross-reactive memory T cells participated. A balance of CD4 and CD8 characterized clones contracting day 15 to 85, whereas later expanders leaned CD4+.

TCRdb re-analysed the 5' RACE reads in MiXCR, keeping a single row per CDR3 protein. The table lists 150,000 to 200,000 distinct CDR3 sequences, 16% of them singletons. The V and J ends lost 6 bases and 8 bases respectively, with 16 bases between them. This CDR3 spans 13 amino acids. CDR1 SQVTM and CDR2 ANQGSEA come from the germline V gene. In this sample, this clonotype turned up a few times. What it binds is unknown. Sequencing input: PBMCs or a T cell subset sorted from them (not recorded which). V gene TRBV29-1 combines with J gene TRBJ1-4; D possibly corresponds to TRBD1 (5 bases). This receptor was identified in an adult woman who had mild COVID-19 (a few samples of this study predate the infection). Cell type and time point are not known. The CDR3 spells CSVGVVLGEKLFF. In nucleotides, the CDR3 is TGCAGCGTGGGGGTTGTGCTGGGCGAAAAACTGTTTTTT.